The TCR beta chain described here comes from a study of lymphopenia after photon versus proton radiotherapy. V gave up 3 bases and J gave up 0 bases; unmatched junction bases: 2. CDR1 and CDR2 from the germline V gene are LNHNV and YYDKDF (reference sequence). The CDR3 spans 14 residues. The table came from immunoSEQ multiplex PCR; TCRdb's copy has only in-frame clones and leaves some out. The sample has around 63,000 clones, around 85% seen once. The V and J genes are TRBV15 and TRBJ2-7; 7 bases are shared with TRBD1. The TCR was taken from a man aged 35 to 55 with gastric cancer. Material: peripheral blood, obtained from a patient treated with photon-based radiotherapy. CDR3: CATSRTGYSYEQYF. As DNA, the CDR3 is TGTGCCACCAGCAGGACAGGGTACTCCTACGAGCAGTACTTC.